These T cell receptor beta chains were read from a single sample in a study of blood T cell repertoires in COVID-19. Sequenced by immunoSEQ multiplex PCR; TCRdb stores in-frame clones only, minus some. This sample has about 190,000 clones, with 90% found just once. What was sequenced was peripheral blood. All receptors come from a man aged 50 to 60 with acute or convalescent COVID-19. The CDR3 runs from the conserved cysteine through the conserved F or W. Each record gives: clone size, D gene, V gene, J gene, CDR3 protein, CDR3 DNA. The D gene is left open where the match is weak. Expanded clones get a size class; other rows say once, few or many, or leave the size out.

>once|TRBD1|TRBV6-5|TRBJ2-7
CASSLHQGAGEQYF
TGTGCCAGCAGTTTGCACCAGGGGGCAGGCGAGCAGTACTTC
>NA|NA|TRBV7-2|TRBJ1-1
CASSLARGLTEAFF
TGTGCCAGCAGCTTAGCCAGGGGCCTCACTGAAGCTTTCTTT
>NA|TRBD2|TRBV7-9|TRBJ2-1
CASSHPTSGSEQFF
TGTGCCAGCAGCCACCCGACTAGCGGGAGTGAGCAGTTCTTC
>NA|TRBD2|TRBV29-1|TRBJ2-3
CSGLAGREDTQYF
TGCAGCGGCCTAGCGGGAAGGGAAGATACGCAGTATTTT
>NA|TRBD1|TRBV4-3|TRBJ2-2
CASSPRQGNTGELFF
TGCGCCAGCAGCCCCCGACAGGGGAACACCGGGGAGCTGTTTTTT
>NA|NA|TRBV3-1/TRBV3-2|TRBJ1-1
CASSQGGTGMNTEAFF
TGTGCCAGCAGCCAAGGGGGAACAGGGATGAACACTGAAGCTTTCTTT
>NA|NA|TRBV7-3|TRBJ2-3
CASSLSGSRDTQYF
TGTGCCAGCAGCTTATCTGGGAGTAGGGATACGCAGTATTTT
>NA|TRBD2|TRBV15|TRBJ2-3
CATSGSGSSTDTQYF
TGTGCCACCAGCGGGAGCGGGAGTAGCACAGATACGCAGTATTTT
>NA|NA|TRBV5-1|TRBJ2-3
CASSLALQSSTDTQYF
TGCGCCAGCAGCTTGGCTTTACAGTCGAGCACAGATACGCAGTATTTT
>NA|NA|TRBV3-1/TRBV3-2|TRBJ1-2
CASSQDSALAGGYTF
TGTGCCAGCAGCCAAGATTCCGCCTTGGCGGGTGGCTACACCTTC
>NA|TRBD1|TRBV5-8|TRBJ2-5
CASSWRRGQGKETQYF
TGTGCCAGCAGCTGGCGTCGTGGACAGGGCAAAGAGACCCAGTACTTC
>NA|TRBD2|TRBV3-1/TRBV3-2|TRBJ2-7
CASSLRGVGEQYF
TGTGCCAGCAGCCTCCGGGGGGTGGGCGAGCAGTACTTC
>NA|TRBD2|TRBV10-3|TRBJ2-2
CASTSGRNTGELFF
TGTGCCAGTACTAGCGGAAGAAACACCGGGGAGCTGTTTTTT
>NA|NA|TRBV4-2|TRBJ2-2
CASSHDRQDYTGELFF
TGTGCCAGCAGCCACGATCGACAGGATTACACCGGGGAGCTGTTTTTT
>NA|TRBD1|TRBV28|TRBJ2-2
CASGIQGAYTGELFF
TGTGCCAGCGGTATACAGGGGGCTTACACCGGGGAGCTGTTTTTT
>NA|NA|TRBV29-1|TRBJ1-2
CSVDGEEGYTF
TGCAGCGTTGATGGCGAGGAGGGCTACACCTTC
>NA|TRBD1|TRBV5-5|TRBJ2-2
CASSLGTVNTGELFF
TGTGCCAGCAGCCTGGGGACAGTAAACACCGGGGAGCTGTTTTTT
>NA|NA|TRBV5-1|TRBJ2-3
CASSLAADTQYF
TGCGCCAGCAGCTTGGCGGCAGATACGCAGTATTTT